The present entry profiles one T cell receptor beta chain with its context. This sample is part of a study of blood T cells in healthy people across ages. Next came a second PCR, run for about 7 to 12 cycles, which used a sample-barcoded 5' primer along with a J-beta primer mix. Each TCR beta cDNA got a 12-nucleotide random molecular identifier. MiXCR was run by TCRdb on the 5' RACE reads, yielding one entry per CDR3 protein. The table shows 700,000 or so distinct CDR3 sequences, with about 24% occurring only once. Healthy Caucasian individuals from Russia aged about 6 to 100 were enrolled as donors. The material sequenced was blood. This sequence was found in a man aged 70-80 years in good health.

The CDR3: CASSSTRTSGGAENEQFF. As DNA, the CDR3 is TGCGCCAGCAGCTCCACACGGACTAGCGGGGGGGCCGAAAATGAGCAGTTCTTC. The chain recombines TRBV5-1 with TRBJ2-1; TRBD2 aligns across 15 bases. J was trimmed by 7 bases and V by 3 bases; bases with no gene match: 11. This CDR3 has 18 residues. Germline CDR1 is SGHRS and CDR2 is YFSETQ.